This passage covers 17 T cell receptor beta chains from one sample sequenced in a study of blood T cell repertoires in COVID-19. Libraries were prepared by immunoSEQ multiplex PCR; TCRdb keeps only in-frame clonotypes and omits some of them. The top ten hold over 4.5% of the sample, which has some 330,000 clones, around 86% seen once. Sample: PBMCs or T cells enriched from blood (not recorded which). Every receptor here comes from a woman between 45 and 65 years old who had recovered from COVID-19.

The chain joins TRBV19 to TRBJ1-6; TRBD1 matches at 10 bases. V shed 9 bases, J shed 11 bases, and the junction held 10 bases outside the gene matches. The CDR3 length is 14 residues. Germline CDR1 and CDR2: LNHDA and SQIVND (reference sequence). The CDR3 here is CASKPGQGSAPLHF. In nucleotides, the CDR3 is TGTGCCAGCAAACCGGGACAGGGGTCAGCACCCCTCCACTTT.

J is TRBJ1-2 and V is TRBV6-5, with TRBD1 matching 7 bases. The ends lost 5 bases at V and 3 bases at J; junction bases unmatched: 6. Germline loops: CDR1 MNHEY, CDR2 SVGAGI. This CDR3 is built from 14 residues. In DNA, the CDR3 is TGTGCCAGCAGTCCCTACAGGGGCGACTATGGCTACACCTTC. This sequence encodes CASSPYRGDYGYTF.

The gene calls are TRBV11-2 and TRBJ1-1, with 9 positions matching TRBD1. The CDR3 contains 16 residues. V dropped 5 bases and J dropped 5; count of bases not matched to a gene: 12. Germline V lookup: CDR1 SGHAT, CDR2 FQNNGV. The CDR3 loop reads CASSPTRGQGETEAFF. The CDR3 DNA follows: TGTGCCAGCAGCCCCACCCGGGGACAGGGAGAAACTGAAGCTTTCTTT.

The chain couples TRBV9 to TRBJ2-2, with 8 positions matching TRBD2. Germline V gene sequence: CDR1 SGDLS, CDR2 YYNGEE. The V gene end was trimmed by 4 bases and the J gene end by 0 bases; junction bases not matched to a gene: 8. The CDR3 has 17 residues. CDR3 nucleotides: TGTGCCAGCAGCCTGCGACTTAGCGGGGCGAACACCGGGGAGCTGTTTTTT. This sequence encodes CASSLRLSGANTGELFF.

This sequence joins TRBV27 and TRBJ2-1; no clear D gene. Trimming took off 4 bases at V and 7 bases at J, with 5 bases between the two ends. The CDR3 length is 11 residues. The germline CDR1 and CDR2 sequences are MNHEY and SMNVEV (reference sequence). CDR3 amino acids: CASSYWNEQFF. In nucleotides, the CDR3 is TGTGCCAGCAGTTACTGGAATGAGCAGTTCTTC.

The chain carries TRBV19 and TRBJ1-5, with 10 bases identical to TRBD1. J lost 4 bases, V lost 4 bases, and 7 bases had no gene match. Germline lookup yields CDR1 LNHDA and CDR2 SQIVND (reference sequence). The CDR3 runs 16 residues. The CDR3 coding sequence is TGTGCCAGTAGTACCTCAGGGACAGGGGTGAATCAGCCCCAGCATTTT. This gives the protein CASSTSGTGVNQPQHF.

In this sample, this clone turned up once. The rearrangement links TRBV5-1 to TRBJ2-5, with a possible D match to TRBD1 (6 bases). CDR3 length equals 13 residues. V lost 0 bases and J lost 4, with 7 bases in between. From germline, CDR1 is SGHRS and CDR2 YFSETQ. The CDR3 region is CASSLVQGETQYF. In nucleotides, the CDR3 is TGCGCCAGCAGCTTGGTACAGGGAGAGACCCAGTACTTC.

CDR3 loop: CASSFNLGGAFF. Written as DNA, the CDR3 is TGTGCCAGCAGTTTTAATTTAGGGGGTGCTTTCTTT. This chain links TRBV12-3 or TRBV12-4 with TRBJ1-1; maybe TRBD1 (6 bases). V lost 3 bases to trimming and J lost 11 bases, with 13 bases between them. This CDR3 contains 12 residues.

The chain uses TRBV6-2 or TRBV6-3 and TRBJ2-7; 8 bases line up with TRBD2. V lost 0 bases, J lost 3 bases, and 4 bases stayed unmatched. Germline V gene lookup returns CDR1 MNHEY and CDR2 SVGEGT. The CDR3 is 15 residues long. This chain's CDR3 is CASSYSYAGGYEQYF. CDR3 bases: TGTGCCAGCAGTTACTCCTACGCGGGGGGCTACGAGCAGTACTTC.

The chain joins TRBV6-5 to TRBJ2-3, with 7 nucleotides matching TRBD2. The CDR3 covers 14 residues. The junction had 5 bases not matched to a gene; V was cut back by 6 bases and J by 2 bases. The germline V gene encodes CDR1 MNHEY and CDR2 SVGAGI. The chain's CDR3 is CASRTGTNTDTQYF. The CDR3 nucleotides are TGTGCCAGCAGGACCGGGACTAACACAGATACGCAGTATTTT.

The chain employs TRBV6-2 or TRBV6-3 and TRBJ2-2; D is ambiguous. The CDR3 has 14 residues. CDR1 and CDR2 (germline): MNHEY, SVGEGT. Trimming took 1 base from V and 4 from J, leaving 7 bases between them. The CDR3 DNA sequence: TGTGCCAGCAGTTACTACGGTGTCACCGGGGAGCTGTTTTTT. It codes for CASSYYGVTGELFF.

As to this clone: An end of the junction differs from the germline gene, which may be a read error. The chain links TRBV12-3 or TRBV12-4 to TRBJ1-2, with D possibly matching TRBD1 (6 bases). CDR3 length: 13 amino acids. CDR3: CASSLKSGQGFQF. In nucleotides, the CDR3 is TGTGCCAGCAGTTTAAAATCCGGGCAGGGGTTTCAGTTC.

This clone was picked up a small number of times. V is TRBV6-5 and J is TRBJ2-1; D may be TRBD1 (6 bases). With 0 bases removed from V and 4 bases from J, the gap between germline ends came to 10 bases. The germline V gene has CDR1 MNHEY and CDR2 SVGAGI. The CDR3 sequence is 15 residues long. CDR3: CASSYSPGDYNEQFF. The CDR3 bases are TGTGCCAGCAGTTACTCCCCAGGGGATTACAATGAGCAGTTCTTC.

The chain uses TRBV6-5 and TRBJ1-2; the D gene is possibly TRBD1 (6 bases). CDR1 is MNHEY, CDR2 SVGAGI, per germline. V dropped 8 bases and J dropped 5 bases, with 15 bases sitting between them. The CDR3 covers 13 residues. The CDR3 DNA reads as TGTGCCAGCGCCGTGGGGGCGAGGTATGGCTACACCTTC. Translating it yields CASAVGARYGYTF.

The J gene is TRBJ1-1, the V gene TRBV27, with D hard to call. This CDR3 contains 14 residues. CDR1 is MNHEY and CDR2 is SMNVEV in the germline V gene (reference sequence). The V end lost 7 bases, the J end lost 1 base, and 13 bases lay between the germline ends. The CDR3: CASTPWSGNTEAFF. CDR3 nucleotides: TGTGCCAGCACCCCCTGGTCGGGGAACACTGAAGCTTTCTTT.

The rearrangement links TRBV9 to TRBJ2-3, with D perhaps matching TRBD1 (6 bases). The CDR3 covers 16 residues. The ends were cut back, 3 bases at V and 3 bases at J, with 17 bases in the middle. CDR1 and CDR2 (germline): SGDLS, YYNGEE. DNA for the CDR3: TGTGCCAGCAGCGCCAACATTGGGGGCGGGACAGATACGCAGTATTTT. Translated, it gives CASSANIGGGTDTQYF.

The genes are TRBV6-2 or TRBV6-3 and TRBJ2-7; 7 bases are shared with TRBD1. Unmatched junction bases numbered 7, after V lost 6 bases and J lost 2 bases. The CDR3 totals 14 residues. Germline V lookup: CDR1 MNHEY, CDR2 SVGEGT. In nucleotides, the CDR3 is TGTGCCAGCAGCCGAACAGGGGACCCCTACGAGCAGTACTTC. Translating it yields CASSRTGDPYEQYF.